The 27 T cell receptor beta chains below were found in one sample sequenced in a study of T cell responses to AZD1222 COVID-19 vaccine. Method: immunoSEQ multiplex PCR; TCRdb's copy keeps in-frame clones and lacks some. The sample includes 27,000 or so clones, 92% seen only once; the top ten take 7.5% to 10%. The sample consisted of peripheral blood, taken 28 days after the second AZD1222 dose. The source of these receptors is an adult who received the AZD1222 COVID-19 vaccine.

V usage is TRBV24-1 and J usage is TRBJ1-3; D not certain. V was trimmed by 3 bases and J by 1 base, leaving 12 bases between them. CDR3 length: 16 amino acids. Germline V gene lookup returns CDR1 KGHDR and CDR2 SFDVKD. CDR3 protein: CATSDAAGWSGNTIYF. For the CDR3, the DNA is TGTGCCACCAGTGATGCCGCCGGTTGGTCTGGAAACACCATATATTTT.

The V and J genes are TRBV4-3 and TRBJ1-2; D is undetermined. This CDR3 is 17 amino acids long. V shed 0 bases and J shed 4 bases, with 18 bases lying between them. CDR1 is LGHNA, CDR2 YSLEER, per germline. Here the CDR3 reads CASSQDQIKTPSYGYTF. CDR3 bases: TGCGCCAGCAGCCAAGATCAGATTAAGACTCCGAGCTATGGCTACACCTTC.

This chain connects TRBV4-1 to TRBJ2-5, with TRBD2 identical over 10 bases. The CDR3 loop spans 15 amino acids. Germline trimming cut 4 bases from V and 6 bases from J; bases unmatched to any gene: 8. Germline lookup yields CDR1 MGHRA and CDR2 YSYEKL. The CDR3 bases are TGCGCCAGCAGCCTTACGACTAGCGGGCAAAAGACCCAGTACTTC. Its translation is CASSLTTSGQKTQYF.

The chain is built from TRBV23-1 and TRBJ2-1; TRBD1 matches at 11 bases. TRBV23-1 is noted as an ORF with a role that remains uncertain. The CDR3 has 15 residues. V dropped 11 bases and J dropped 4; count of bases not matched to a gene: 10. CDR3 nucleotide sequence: TGCGCCTTCCACCCGGGACAGGGGGTTTACAATGAGCAGTTCTTC. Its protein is CAFHPGQGVYNEQFF.

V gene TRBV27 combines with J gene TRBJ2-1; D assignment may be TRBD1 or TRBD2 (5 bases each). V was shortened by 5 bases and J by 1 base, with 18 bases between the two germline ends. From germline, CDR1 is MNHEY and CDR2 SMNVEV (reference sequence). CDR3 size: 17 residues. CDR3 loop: CASSPTSGTRSYNEQFF. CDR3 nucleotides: TGTGCCAGCAGTCCGACCTCCGGGACCAGATCCTACAATGAGCAGTTCTTC.

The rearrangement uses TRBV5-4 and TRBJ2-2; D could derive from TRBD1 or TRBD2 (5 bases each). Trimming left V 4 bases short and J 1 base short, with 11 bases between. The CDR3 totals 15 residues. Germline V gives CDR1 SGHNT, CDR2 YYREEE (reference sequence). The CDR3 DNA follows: TGTGCCAGCAGCCTGGGACCGCTGAACACCGGGGAGCTGTTTTTT. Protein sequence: CASSLGPLNTGELFF.

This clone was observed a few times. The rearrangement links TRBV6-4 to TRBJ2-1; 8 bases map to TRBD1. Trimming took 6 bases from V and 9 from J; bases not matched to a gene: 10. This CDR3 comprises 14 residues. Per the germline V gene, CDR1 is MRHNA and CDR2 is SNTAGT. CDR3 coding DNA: TGTGCCAGCAGATCGGACAGGGAAATTAGTGAGCAGTTCTTC. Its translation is CASRSDREISEQFF.

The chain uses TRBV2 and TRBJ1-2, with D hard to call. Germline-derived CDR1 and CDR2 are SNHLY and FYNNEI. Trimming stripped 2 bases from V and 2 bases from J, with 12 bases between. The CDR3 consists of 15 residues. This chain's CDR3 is CASSESSKGNYGYTF. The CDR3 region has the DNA TGTGCCAGCAGTGAAAGTAGTAAGGGAAACTATGGCTACACCTTC.

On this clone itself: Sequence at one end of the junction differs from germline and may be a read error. CDR3 amino acids: CASSSGTGGEAQYF. CDR3 DNA: TGTGCCAGCAGCTCCGGGACGGGGGGAGAGGCCCAGTACTTC. The rearrangement links TRBV5-6 to TRBJ2-5, with 7 bases fitting TRBD2. Germline CDR1 SGHDT, CDR2 YYEEEE. The CDR3 loop spans 14 amino acids.

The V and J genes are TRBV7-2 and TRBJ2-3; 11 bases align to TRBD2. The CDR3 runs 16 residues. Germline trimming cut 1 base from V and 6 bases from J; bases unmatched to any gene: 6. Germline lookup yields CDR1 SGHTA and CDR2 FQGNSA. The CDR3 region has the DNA TGTGCCAGCAGCTTAGTAGGGGGACTAGCGGTGGATACGCAGTATTTT. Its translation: CASSLVGGLAVDTQYF.

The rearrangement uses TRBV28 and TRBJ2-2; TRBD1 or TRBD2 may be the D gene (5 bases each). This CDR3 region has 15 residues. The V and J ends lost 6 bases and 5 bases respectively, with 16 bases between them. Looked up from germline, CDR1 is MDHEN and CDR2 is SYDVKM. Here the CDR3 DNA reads TGTGCCAGCAGAGGGACCAGGGTGGGGACCGGGGAGCTGTTTTTT. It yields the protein CASRGTRVGTGELFF.

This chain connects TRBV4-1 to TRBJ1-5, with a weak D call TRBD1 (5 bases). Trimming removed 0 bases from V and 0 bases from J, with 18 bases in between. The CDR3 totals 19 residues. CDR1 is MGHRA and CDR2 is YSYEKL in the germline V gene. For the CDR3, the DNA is TGCGCCAGCAGCCAAGAACCGACAGAAAGCATATATAGCAATCAGCCCCAGCATTTT. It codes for CASSQEPTESIYSNQPQHF.

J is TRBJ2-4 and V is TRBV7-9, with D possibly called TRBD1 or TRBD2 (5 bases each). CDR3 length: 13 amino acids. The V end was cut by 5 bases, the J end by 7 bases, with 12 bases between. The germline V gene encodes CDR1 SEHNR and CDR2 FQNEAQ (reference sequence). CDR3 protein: CASSLRDLNIQYF. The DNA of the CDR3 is TGTGCCAGCAGCCTACGGGACCTGAACATTCAGTACTTC.

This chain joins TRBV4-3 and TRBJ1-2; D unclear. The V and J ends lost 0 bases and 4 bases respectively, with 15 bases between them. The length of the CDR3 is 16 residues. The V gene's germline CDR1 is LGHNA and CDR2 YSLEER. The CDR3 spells CASSQDHSTRTYGYTF. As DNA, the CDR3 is TGCGCCAGCAGCCAAGATCATTCGACCAGAACCTATGGCTACACCTTC.

CDR3 sequence: CASSLERRGQETQYF. In nucleotides, the CDR3 is TGCGCCAGCAGCTTGGAGAGAAGAGGTCAAGAGACCCAGTACTTC. The V and J genes are TRBV5-1 and TRBJ2-5; D gene ambiguous. Germline-derived CDR1 and CDR2 are SGHRS and YFSETQ. CDR3 size: 15 residues. V was cut by 0 bases and J by 2 bases, with 11 bases left in between.

The chain's CDR3 is CAWRTTGGNQPQHF. In nucleotides, the CDR3 is TGTGCCTGGAGGACTACAGGGGGTAATCAGCCCCAGCATTTT. This chain joins TRBV30 and TRBJ1-5; 8 positions match TRBD1. CDR1 is GTSNPN, CDR2 SVGIG, per germline (reference sequence). V lost 3 bases, J lost 4 bases, and 5 bases stayed unmatched. The CDR3 runs to 14 residues. Variable domain in full (rest from reference TRBV30 and TRBJ1-5): SQTIHQWPATLVQPVGSPLSLECTVEGTSNPNLYWYRQAAGRGLQLLFYSVGIGQISSEVPQNLSASRPQDRQFILSSKKLLLSDSGFYLCAWRTTGGNQPQHFGDGTRLSIL.

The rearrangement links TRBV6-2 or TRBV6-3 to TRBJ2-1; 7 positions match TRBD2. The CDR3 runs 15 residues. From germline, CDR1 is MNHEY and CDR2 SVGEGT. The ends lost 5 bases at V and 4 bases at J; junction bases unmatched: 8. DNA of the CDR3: TGTGCCAGCAGTCTCCCTAGCGGACGTTACAATGAGCAGTTCTTC. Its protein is CASSLPSGRYNEQFF.

This chain's CDR3 is CATSGQSNTEAFF. The CDR3 nucleotides read TGTGCCACCTCAGGACAGTCGAACACTGAAGCTTTCTTT. This rearrangement joins TRBV15 to TRBJ1-1; D may be TRBD1 (6 bases). V was cut by 8 bases and J by 1 base, with 11 bases left in between. This CDR3 has 13 amino acids. CDR1 and CDR2 from the germline V gene are LNHNV and YYDKDF (reference sequence).

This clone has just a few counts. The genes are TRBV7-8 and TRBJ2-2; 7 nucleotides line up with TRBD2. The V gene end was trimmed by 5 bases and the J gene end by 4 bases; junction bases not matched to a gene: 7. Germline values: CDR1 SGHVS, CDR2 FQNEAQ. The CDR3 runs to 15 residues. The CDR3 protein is CASSPPGRGTGELFF. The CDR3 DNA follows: TGTGCCAGCAGCCCCCCGGGGAGGGGCACCGGGGAGCTGTTTTTT.

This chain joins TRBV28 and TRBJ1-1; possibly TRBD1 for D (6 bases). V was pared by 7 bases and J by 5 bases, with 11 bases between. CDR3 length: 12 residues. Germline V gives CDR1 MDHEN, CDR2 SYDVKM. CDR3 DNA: TGTGCCAGCACCATCAGGGGTACTGAAGCTTTCTTT. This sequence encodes CASTIRGTEAFF.

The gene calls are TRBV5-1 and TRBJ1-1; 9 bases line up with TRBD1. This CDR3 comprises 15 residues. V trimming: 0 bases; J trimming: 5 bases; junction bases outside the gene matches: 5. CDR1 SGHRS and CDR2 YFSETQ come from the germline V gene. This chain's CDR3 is CASSLAGQGRTEAFF. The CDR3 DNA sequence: TGCGCCAGCAGCTTGGCGGGACAGGGAAGGACTGAAGCTTTCTTT.

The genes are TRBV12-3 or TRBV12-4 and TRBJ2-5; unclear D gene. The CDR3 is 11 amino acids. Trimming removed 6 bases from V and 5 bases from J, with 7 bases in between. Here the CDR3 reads CASSLGETQYF. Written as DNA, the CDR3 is TGTGCCAGCAGCCTGGGGGAGACCCAGTACTTC.

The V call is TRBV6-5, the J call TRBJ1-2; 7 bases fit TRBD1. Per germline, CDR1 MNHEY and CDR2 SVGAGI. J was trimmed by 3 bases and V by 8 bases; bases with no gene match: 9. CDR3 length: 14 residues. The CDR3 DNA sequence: TGTGCCAGCTTTAACAGGGGACCCTACTATGGCTACACCTTC. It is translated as CASFNRGPYYGYTF.

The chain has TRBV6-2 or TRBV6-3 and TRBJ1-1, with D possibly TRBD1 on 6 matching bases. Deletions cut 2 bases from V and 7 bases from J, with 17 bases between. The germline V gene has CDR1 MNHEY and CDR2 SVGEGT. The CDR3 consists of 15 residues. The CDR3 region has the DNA TGTGCCAGCAGTTACCCCATGGAGGGGGGCCGTGAAGCTTTCTTT. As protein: CASSYPMEGGREAFF.

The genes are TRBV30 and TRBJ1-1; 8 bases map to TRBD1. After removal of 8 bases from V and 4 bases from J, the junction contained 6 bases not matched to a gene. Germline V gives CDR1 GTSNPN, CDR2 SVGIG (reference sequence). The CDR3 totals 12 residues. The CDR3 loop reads CATTGGGTEAFF. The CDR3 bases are TGTGCCACAACAGGGGGGGGCACTGAAGCTTTCTTT.

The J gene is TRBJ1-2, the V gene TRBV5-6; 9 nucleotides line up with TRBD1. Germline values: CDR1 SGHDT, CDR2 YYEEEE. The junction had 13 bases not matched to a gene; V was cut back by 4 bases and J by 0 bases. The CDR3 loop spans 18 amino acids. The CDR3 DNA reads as TGTGCCAGCAGCCTCCCGGGACAGGGAAGACGGGCTAACTATGGCTACACCTTC. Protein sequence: CASSLPGQGRRANYGYTF.

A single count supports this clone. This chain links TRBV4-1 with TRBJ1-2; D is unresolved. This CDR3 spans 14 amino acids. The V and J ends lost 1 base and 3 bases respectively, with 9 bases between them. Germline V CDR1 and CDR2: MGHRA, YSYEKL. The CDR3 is CASSQGSGDYGYTF. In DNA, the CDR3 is TGCGCCAGCAGCCAAGGGTCCGGCGACTATGGCTACACCTTC.